Listed here are 14 T cell receptor beta chains from one sample, sequenced in a study of human T cells and chemical hapten exposure. One entry per CDR3 protein results from TCRdb running MiXCR on the RACE reads. Of 25,000 to 30,000 distinct CDR3 sequences in the sample, 8.5% to 9.5% are singletons; the top ten hold roughly 7.1%. Time point described: patch test 2, 6 weeks after DPC sensitization. Treatment given: therapeutic diphenylcyclopropenone sensitization with weekly scalp DPC. Sequencing used whole blood, obtained in connection with sensitization to the hapten diphenylcyclopropenone (DPC). All receptors derive from a man younger than 45 with alopecia areata. Some clones in this sample may be carry-over from other donors' samples.

This clonotype was picked up a small number of times. The chain has TRBV20-1 and TRBJ2-3; D uncertain. The length of the CDR3 is 14 residues. Between the trimmed V and J ends, which lost 6 bases and 1 base, there was a span of 14 bases. Germline CDR1 and CDR2: DFQATT and SNEGSKA (reference sequence). The CDR3 protein is CSAIDREGTDTQYF. The CDR3 DNA reads TGCAGTGCCATCGACCGAGAAGGCACAGATACGCAGTATTTT.

In this sample, this clonotype turned up a few times. The chain has TRBV7-9 and TRBJ1-1; possibly TRBD1 for D (5 bases). CDR3 length: 14 residues. Germline V gene data show CDR1 as SEHNR and CDR2 as FQNEAQ (reference sequence). Trimming pared 2 bases from V and 3 bases from J, leaving 10 bases between. The CDR3 DNA is TGTGCCAGCAGCTTATGGGGGGAGGACACTGAAGCTTTCTTT. Translation: CASSLWGEDTEAFF.

This clonotype has a handful of counts. The chain couples TRBV10-1 to TRBJ2-3; a weak D match, TRBD2 (5 bases). Germline CDR1 is WNHNN and CDR2 is SYGVQD (reference sequence). Deletions cut 4 bases from V and 1 base from J, with 9 bases between. The CDR3 totals 14 residues. The CDR3 sequence is CASSGGKRTDTQYF. The CDR3 DNA is TGCGCCAGCAGTGGAGGGAAGCGCACAGATACGCAGTATTTT.

The genes are TRBV30 and TRBJ2-2; D gene unclear. Trimming removed 4 bases from V and 4 bases from J, with 10 bases in between. This CDR3 region has 13 residues. CDR1 is GTSNPN, CDR2 SVGIG, per germline (reference sequence). CDR3 residues: CAWNLVGTGELFF. CDR3 DNA: TGTGCCTGGAATCTAGTTGGCACCGGGGAGCTGTTTTTT.

This clonotype was recorded at least ten times. V is TRBV10-3 and J is TRBJ2-4; 9 nucleotides match TRBD1. This CDR3 contains 16 residues. Germline V gene lookup returns CDR1 ENHRY and CDR2 SYGVKD. Unmatched junction bases numbered 13, after V lost 10 bases and J lost 3 bases. Written as DNA, the CDR3 is TGTGCCACCAATGACAGGGGGTCTTTGGGCAAAAACATTCAGTACTTC. Translation: CATNDRGSLGKNIQYF.

This clonotype was seen many times. J is TRBJ2-3 and V is TRBV30, with 11 nucleotides matching TRBD2. This CDR3 comprises 17 residues. Looked up from germline, CDR1 is GTSNPN and CDR2 is SVGIG (reference sequence). V gave up 1 base and J gave up 2 bases; unmatched junction bases: 8. CDR3 amino acids: CAWSGLAGMANTDTQYF. The CDR3 coding sequence is TGTGCCTGGAGTGGACTAGCGGGGATGGCGAACACAGATACGCAGTATTTT.

The chain couples TRBV12-3 or TRBV12-4 to TRBJ1-1, with 10 bases identical to TRBD1. V shed 6 bases, J shed 3 bases, and the junction held 4 bases outside the gene matches. There are 14 residues in the CDR3. The CDR3 sequence is CASRKDRGHTEAFF. The CDR3 DNA follows: TGTGCCAGCAGGAAAGACAGGGGGCACACTGAAGCTTTCTTT.

This clonotype was found many times. This chain links TRBV12-3 or TRBV12-4 with TRBJ1-1, with 8 nucleotides matching TRBD1. V was pared by 6 bases and J by 7 bases, with 4 bases of the junction left unmatched. The CDR3 contains 12 residues. The CDR3 sequence is CASSAGTGEAFF. In nucleotides, the CDR3 is TGTGCCAGCAGCGCCGGGACAGGTGAAGCTTTCTTT.

This clonotype was counted ten times or more. The V call is TRBV3-2, the J call TRBJ1-1; the table assigns TRBD1, which was not confirmed against the DNA. TRBV3-2 is designated a pseudogene. The CDR3 runs to 17 residues. The CDR3 bases are TGTGCCAGCAGCCAACCCACGACAGGGGATCGAAGCACTGAAGCTTTCTTT. This translates into CASSQPTTGDRSTEAFF.

This clonotype was detected a few times. V usage is TRBV7-9 and J usage is TRBJ2-1; perhaps TRBD1 as D (5 bases). This CDR3 has 15 amino acids. V was clipped by 5 bases and J by 1 base, with 12 bases between them. Germline V gene lookup returns CDR1 SEHNR and CDR2 FQNEAQ (reference sequence). CDR3 region: CASSPLDRSYNEQFF. In DNA form, the CDR3 reads TGTGCCAGCAGCCCCCTCGACAGATCCTACAATGAGCAGTTCTTC.

This clonotype came up many times. This chain uses TRBV6-2 or TRBV6-3 with TRBJ1-5, with no clear D. The length of the CDR3 is 14 residues. Germline CDR1 is MNHEY and CDR2 is SVGEGT. V was pared by 4 bases and J by 9 bases, with 16 bases between. The CDR3 here is CASSSEGTRGPQHF. The CDR3, as DNA: TGTGCCAGCAGTTCGGAGGGTACGCGAGGGCCCCAGCATTTT.

This clonotype came up many times. The chain recombines TRBV14 with TRBJ2-7, with 8 bases that match TRBD2. Germline values: CDR1 SGHDN, CDR2 FVKESK. With V trimmed by 4 bases and J by 4 bases, 9 bases remained unmatched. CDR3 length: 15 residues. CDR3 sequence (DNA): TGTGCCAGCAGCCCCAGCGGGGGCTGGTGGTACGAGCAGTACTTC. Protein: CASSPSGGWWYEQYF.

This clonotype showed up just a few times. The chain uses TRBV18 and TRBJ2-7, with 14 positions matching TRBD2. The CDR3 totals 15 residues. With 5 bases clipped from V and 4 bases from J, the junction kept 4 bases outside the gene matches. CDR1 is KGHSH, CDR2 LQKENI, per germline. CDR3: CASSSGTSGSYEQYF. As DNA, the CDR3 is TGTGCCAGCTCATCGGGGACTAGCGGGAGTTACGAGCAGTACTTC.

The sample holds many counts of this clonotype. This chain uses TRBV29-1 with TRBJ2-7, with a possible D match to TRBD2 (6 bases). Germline values: CDR1 SQVTM, CDR2 ANQGSEA. The CDR3 loop spans 14 amino acids. V shed 1 base and J shed 3 bases, with 13 bases lying between them. Here the CDR3 reads CSVEAEGNSYEQYF. DNA for the CDR3: TGCAGCGTTGAAGCGGAGGGGAATAGCTACGAGCAGTACTTC.